The present entry profiles one T cell receptor beta chain with its context. The data are from a study of blood T cell repertoires in COVID-19. For the study at large: The United States, Italy and Spain provided the acute and convalescent COVID-19 samples. PBMCs, B-cell-depleted T cells, or T cells provided the cDNA or gDNA that made up the material.

Source study methods: Researchers report that nucleated cell counts were estimated from reference gene primer amplification. Method: immunoSEQ multiplex PCR; TCRdb's copy keeps in-frame clones and lacks some. Clone size and V and J calls were adopted from that table, with D and trimming inferred from the DNA. The table includes 350,000 to 400,000 clones, about 90% detected once. The CDR3 length is 18 residues. V trimming: 7 bases; J trimming: 2 bases; junction bases outside the gene matches: 15. Germline CDR1 is MRHNA and CDR2 is SNTAGT. The TCR was taken from a woman in her thirties who had recovered from COVID-19. Sequences were obtained from PBMCs or T cells enriched from blood (not recorded which). The V and J genes are TRBV6-4 and TRBJ1-3; TRBD1 matches 9 bases. The DNA of the CDR3 is TGTGCCAGCATCGGGGGGGACAGGGAAGATAGGGCTGGAAACACCATATATTTT. Its translation is CASIGGDREDRAGNTIYF.